The 20 T cell receptor beta chains below all came from one sample that was sequenced in a study of cytomegalovirus exposure and HLA in healthy donors (TCRdb year 2017). Library creation used the immunoSEQ multiplex PCR assay. For the multiplex PCR, a mixture combining 60 forward primers for TCR Vbeta segments and 13 reverse primers for TCR Jbeta segments was used. This immuneACCESS table, as held by TCRdb, lists in-frame sequences with V and J called but not all clones. Of the missing ones, under half trace to an unresolved V gene in checked studies; the others have no known cause. Recorded for this sample are 100,000 to 150,000 clones; around 80% of them occurred a single time. The ten largest clonotypes hold about a tenth of the sample. The sample taken for sequencing was PBMCs. Source of these receptors: a man aged 25-45 years in good health and CMV-seropositive.

This clone was found a few times. The chain has TRBV4-3 and TRBJ1-2; TRBD1 might be the D (5 bases). Between the trimmed V and J ends, which lost 3 bases and 6 bases, there was a span of 17 bases. CDR1 is LGHNA, CDR2 YSLEER, per germline. The CDR3 has 15 residues. The CDR3, as DNA: TGCGCCAGCAGCCACTACGAACGGGCCAGGGATGGCTACACCTTC. This sequence encodes CASSHYERARDGYTF.

V and J are TRBV28 and TRBJ2-7, with TRBD1 identical over 11 bases. The CDR3 sequence is 16 residues long. Per the germline V gene, CDR1 is MDHEN and CDR2 is SYDVKM. J was trimmed by 3 bases and V by 4 bases; bases with no gene match: 8. CDR3 sequence: CASSYPGQGGGYEQYF. The CDR3 region has the DNA TGTGCCAGCAGTTACCCGGGACAGGGGGGCGGCTACGAGCAGTACTTC.

In this sample, this clone turned up a few times. The V call is TRBV7-2, the J call TRBJ2-3, with 8 positions matching TRBD2. CDR1 and CDR2 from the germline V gene are SGHTA and FQGNSA. The V and J ends lost 0 bases and 4 bases, in that order; junction bases with no gene match: 9. This CDR3 is built from 17 residues. CDR3 sequence (DNA): TGTGCCAGCAGCTTAGCTCTCTGGCGGGAGGTGCCAGATACGCAGTATTTT. Amino acid sequence: CASSLALWREVPDTQYF.

This clone was detected once. V and J are TRBV2 and TRBJ1-3; TRBD1 aligns across 10 bases. Germline trimming cut 5 bases from V and 3 bases from J; bases unmatched to any gene: 1. CDR3 length equals 14 residues. The germline gives CDR1 SNHLY, CDR2 FYNNEI. This CDR3 reads CASSRDRGGNTIYF. CDR3 nucleotide sequence: TGTGCCAGCAGTCGGGACAGGGGTGGAAACACCATATATTTT.

The chain combines TRBV7-2 with TRBJ1-2, with 11 bases aligning to TRBD1. The CDR3 contains 14 residues. Germline lookup yields CDR1 SGHTA and CDR2 FQGNSA. V lost 3 bases to trimming and J lost 5 bases; unmatched junction nucleotides: 2. CDR3 in amino acids: CASSFGQGAYGYTF. CDR3 coding DNA: TGTGCCAGCAGCTTCGGACAGGGGGCTTATGGCTACACCTTC.

The chain carries TRBV7-2 and TRBJ1-1, with 8 bases matching TRBD1. Per germline, CDR1 SGHTA and CDR2 FQGNSA. J lost 4 bases, V lost 1 base, and 5 bases had no gene match. CDR3 length: 15 amino acids. DNA for the CDR3: TGTGCCAGCAGCTTAGTCCAGGGGGCTGGCACTGAAGCTTTCTTT. It translates to CASSLVQGAGTEAFF.

This clone showed up just a few times. This sequence joins TRBV7-2 and TRBJ1-1, with D possibly being TRBD1 (5 bases). The CDR3 has 15 amino acids. CDR1 SGHTA and CDR2 FQGNSA come from the germline V gene. Trimming shortened V by 1 base and J by 4 bases, and 13 bases separated the two germline ends. This CDR3 is CASSLVRGVGTEAFF. DNA of the CDR3: TGTGCCAGCAGCTTAGTACGGGGGGTTGGCACTGAAGCTTTCTTT. The variable domain in full, with the rest retrieved from reference TRBV7-2 and TRBJ1-1, is GAGVSQSPSNKVTEKGKDVELRCDPISGHTALYWYRQSLGQGLEFLIYFQGNSAPDKSGLPSDRFSAERTGGSVSTLTIQRTQQEDSAVYLCASSLVRGVGTEAFFGQGTRLTVV.

In this sample, this clone turned up once. This sequence joins TRBV28 and TRBJ2-7, with 9 bases lining up with TRBD2. The CDR3 is made up of 14 amino acids. The germline gives CDR1 MDHEN, CDR2 SYDVKM. J was trimmed by 4 bases and V by 5 bases; bases with no gene match: 6. The CDR3 spells CASSPSGVGYEQYF. In DNA form, the CDR3 reads TGTGCCAGCAGTCCTAGCGGGGTGGGGTACGAGCAGTACTTC.

CDR3 sequence: CSVREATNEKLFF. Here the CDR3 DNA reads TGCAGCGTCCGCGAAGCAACTAATGAAAAACTGTTTTTT. The chain uses TRBV29-1 and TRBJ1-4; no clear D. Trimming cost V 6 bases and J 0 bases, with 8 bases left between them. The germline gives CDR1 SQVTM, CDR2 ANQGSEA. The CDR3 has 13 residues.

J is TRBJ2-3 and V is TRBV4-2; D not resolved. Germline V CDR1 and CDR2: LGHNA, YNFKEQ. V lost 2 bases to trimming and J lost 3 bases, with 12 bases between them. This CDR3 region has 15 residues. The CDR3 is CASSQFTVRTDTQYF. Written as DNA, the CDR3 is TGTGCCAGCAGCCAATTTACGGTGAGGACAGATACGCAGTATTTT.

The chain couples TRBV5-1 to TRBJ2-1; 15 bases line up with TRBD2. The J segment lost 9 bases and the V segment lost 4 bases, leaving 5 bases of the junction unmatched. The CDR3 length is 15 residues. In germline, CDR1 is SGHRS, CDR2 YFSETQ. As DNA, the CDR3 is TGCGCCAGCAGCCCGGGACTAGCGGGAGGTATTGAGCAGTTCTTC. The encoded protein is CASSPGLAGGIEQFF.

This chain links TRBV5-1 with TRBJ2-2; TRBD1 is a possible D gene (5 bases). CDR1 SGHRS and CDR2 YFSETQ come from the germline V gene. This CDR3 has 15 residues. Trimming removed 0 bases from V and 7 bases from J, with 13 bases in between. The CDR3, as DNA: TGCGCCAGCAGCTTGGGGAAGCCGCAGGGCGGGGAGCTGTTTTTT. Protein product: CASSLGKPQGGELFF.

V gene TRBV5-1 combines with J gene TRBJ2-1; D gene ambiguous. The ends were cut back, 9 bases at V and 0 bases at J, with 16 bases in the middle. In germline, CDR1 is SGHRS, CDR2 YFSETQ. There are 15 residues in the CDR3. The CDR3: CATPLGGSSYNEQFF. CDR3 coding DNA: TGCGCCACCCCGCTAGGCGGCAGCTCCTACAATGAGCAGTTCTTC.

The rearrangement links TRBV29-1 to TRBJ1-2; D is perhaps TRBD1 (6 bases). Germline loops: CDR1 SQVTM, CDR2 ANQGSEA. There are 15 residues in the CDR3. Trimming took off 8 bases at V and 8 bases at J, with 27 bases between the two ends. The CDR3 bases are TGCAGCCTTCAAAGGACAGACTCTAGAACCAGGGGCTACACCTTC. Amino acids: CSLQRTDSRTRGYTF.

The chain carries TRBV7-9 and TRBJ2-7; weak D call: TRBD1 (5 bases). The V end was cut by 3 bases, the J end by 3 bases, with 12 bases between. The CDR3 totals 14 residues. Germline CDR1 is SEHNR and CDR2 is FQNEAQ (reference sequence). DNA for the CDR3: TGTGCCAGCAGCTTCGGGCAGGGCAACTACGAGCAGTACTTC. Amino acids: CASSFGQGNYEQYF.

The V and J genes are TRBV7-2 and TRBJ1-1; TRBD1 agrees at 9 bases. Unmatched junction bases numbered 8, after V lost 5 bases and J lost 7 bases. From germline, CDR1 is SGHTA and CDR2 FQGNSA. The CDR3 runs to 14 residues. CDR3 in amino acids: CASSPWTGEREAFF. The CDR3 DNA reads TGTGCCAGCAGCCCTTGGACAGGGGAGCGTGAAGCTTTCTTT. Drawing the rest from reference TRBV7-2 and TRBJ1-1, the complete variable domain is GAGVSQSPSNKVTEKGKDVELRCDPISGHTALYWYRQSLGQGLEFLIYFQGNSAPDKSGLPSDRFSAERTGGSVSTLTIQRTQQEDSAVYLCASSPWTGEREAFFGQGTRLTVV.

This chain links TRBV18 with TRBJ1-4; D gene ambiguous. The germline V gene has CDR1 KGHSH and CDR2 LQKENI. The CDR3 has 15 residues. V was pared by 6 bases and J by 5 bases, with 16 bases between. CDR3 nucleotide sequence: TGTGCCAGCTCCCCCTCCGGGAGTAAAAATGAAAAACTGTTTTTT. As protein: CASSPSGSKNEKLFF.

In its sample, this clone was seen a few times. CDR3 coding DNA: TGTGCCAGTAGAAAAGGCTGGAGCGGGAGGGGGTTAGACATTCAGTACTTC. It yields the protein CASRKGWSGRGLDIQYF. The chain combines TRBV19 with TRBJ2-4, with 10 bases fitting TRBD2. Germline lookup yields CDR1 LNHDA and CDR2 SQIVND (reference sequence). V trimming: 6 bases; J trimming: 8 bases; junction bases outside the gene matches: 16. This CDR3 has 17 residues.

The chain uses TRBV5-1 and TRBJ2-1; 11 bases agree with TRBD2. Germline CDR1 is SGHRS and CDR2 is YFSETQ. Trimming removed 10 bases from V and 2 bases from J; junction bases left unmatched: 5. CDR3 size: 14 residues. CDR3 DNA: TGCGCCTCCAGACTAGCGGGGACCTACAATGAGCAGTTCTTC. As protein: CASRLAGTYNEQFF.

The J gene is TRBJ2-7, the V gene TRBV7-9; D unresolved. CDR3 length: 14 amino acids. CDR1 is SEHNR and CDR2 is FQNEAQ in the germline V gene (reference sequence). Deletions cut 1 base from V and 0 bases from J, with 7 bases between. The CDR3 reads CASSLVPSSYEQYF. In DNA, the CDR3 is TGTGCCAGCAGCTTAGTGCCGAGCTCCTACGAGCAGTACTTC.